Below, one T cell receptor beta chain is given with its context. A much bigger clone sits one base away, suggesting this may be a read error. CDR1 and CDR2 (germline): DFQATT, SNEGSKA (reference sequence). The CDR3 contains 14 residues. This sample was taken from a study of T cells in Graves' hyperthyroidism and ophthalmopathy. RNA transcripts provided the source from which TCR beta CDR3 regions were amplified. Initially, a first-round RT-PCR of the TCR CDR3 employed the HTBI primer set. TCRdb re-called the multiplex PCR reads with MiXCR, one entry per CDR3 protein. This sample has around 400,000 distinct CDR3 sequences; 20% to 25% occur once, and the top ten carry around 79%.

This sequence joins TRBV20-1 and TRBJ1-1, with D perhaps matching TRBD1 (5 bases). Sequenced input: blood. The clonotype originates from a man aged 50-60 years with Graves' hyperthyroidism. DNA for the CDR3: TGCAGTGCTACGAACGGGGGTAGGAACACTGAAGATTTCTTT. Amino acids: CSATNGGRNTEDFF.